This T cell receptor beta chain was obtained from a study of cytomegalovirus exposure and HLA in healthy donors. Study findings and constraints: An analysis done earlier found most TCR beta V segments productive about 87% or about 30% of the time. Certain sequence variants were highly shared and formed a cluster, and this cluster was likely a sequencing artifact. Most subjects' HLA-A and HLA-B alleles were reportedly predicted from TCR beta sequences.

The PCR made use of 60 Vbeta and 13 Jbeta primers. Repertoires were generated with immunoSEQ multiplex PCR, while TCRdb's copy carries only in-frame clones and drops some. The data show under 100,000 clones, with nearly 70% seen just once and roughly 15% held by the top ten. The CDR3 length is 16 residues. The germline CDR1 and CDR2 sequences are MDHEN and SYDVKM. V dropped 2 bases and J dropped 2; count of bases not matched to a gene: 6. Turning to this clone: As yet, its antigen is unknown.

The sequencing sample was made of PBMCs. V gene TRBV28 combines with J gene TRBJ2-7, with 10 bases matching TRBD2. The receptor was isolated from a woman between 45 and 65 years old in good health and CMV-seropositive. The CDR3: CASSLGRTSGPYEQYF. The CDR3 region has the DNA TGTGCCAGCAGTTTAGGAAGGACTAGCGGACCCTACGAGCAGTACTTC. Full variable domain (outside the CDR3, taken from reference TRBV28 and TRBJ2-7): DVKVTQSSRYLVKRTGEKVFLECVQDMDHENMFWYRQDPGLGLRLIYFSYDVKMKEKGDIPEGYSVSREKKERFSLILESASTNQTSMYLCASSLGRTSGPYEQYFGPGTRLTVT.